These 3 T cell receptor beta chains were sequenced from one sample in a study of T-cell reconstitution after alpha-beta-depleted transplantation in children. Preparation of the TCRbeta library used unique molecular identifiers. TCRdb reprocessed the PCR reads via MiXCR and lists one record per CDR3 protein. This table has about 580,000 distinct CDR3 sequences, 20% to 25% appearing once. The source material was PBMCs, mostly from graft donor cells, sampled 360 days after TCRalphabeta/CD19-depleted stem cell transplant. The receptors come from a boy under three years old who had a stem cell transplant for acute myeloid leukemia, so the T cells may come from the graft donor.

The gene calls are TRBV20-1 and TRBJ1-5; weak D call: TRBD1 (5 bases). Trimming removed 0 bases at V and 6 bases at J, with 12 bases between. The CDR3 sequence is 14 residues long. Germline CDR1 reads DFQATT; CDR2 reads SNEGSKA (reference sequence). CDR3 amino acids: CSARDAGVGQPQHF. CDR3 nucleotides: TGCAGTGCTAGAGATGCGGGGGTGGGTCAGCCCCAGCATTTT.

The CDR3 DNA is TGTGCCAGCAGCTTCGGGAGCGGGGGGACCTACGAGCAGTACTTC. Translation: CASSFGSGGTYEQYF. The chain is built from TRBV7-9 and TRBJ2-7; 9 bases match TRBD2. Trimming at V came to 3 bases and at J to 2 bases, leaving 5 bases not matched to a gene. Germline-derived CDR1 and CDR2 are SEHNR and FQNEAQ (reference sequence). The CDR3 is 15 amino acids.

In this sample, this clonotype turned up a few times. The chain uses TRBV6-4 and TRBJ2-2, with a weak D call TRBD1 (6 bases). The CDR3 contains 18 residues. The V and J ends lost 5 bases and 1 base respectively, with 20 bases between them. The germline V gene has CDR1 MRHNA and CDR2 SNTAGT. The CDR3 bases are TGTGCCAGCAGTATAACAGGACAGACGCCACTGAACACCGGGGAGCTGTTTTTT. Amino acid sequence: CASSITGQTPLNTGELFF.